This TCR beta chain appears in the sequencing data of a study of CD8 T cells in Susac syndrome. While CD8+ and CD4+ T cells were isolated negatively, TEMRA cells were enriched by FACS. With V trimmed by 6 bases and J by 3 bases, 5 bases remained unmatched. The CDR3 contains 12 residues. CDR1 is DFQATT, CDR2 SNEGSKA, per germline (reference sequence). Reverse transcription of about 0.5 to 1 ug RNA used random hexamers. TCRdb independently ran MiXCR on the immunoSEQ multiplex PCR reads; one entry per CDR3 protein. The table has hundreds of thousands of distinct CDR3 sequences, approximately 85% seen once.

The receptor's source is a human donor with multiple sclerosis. The sample consisted of CD8+ T cells from PBMCs. The chain carries TRBV20-1 and TRBJ2-7; 7 bases line up with TRBD1. CDR3 sequence (DNA): TGCAGTGCCCGAGACAGGGTCTACGAGCAGTACTTC. Its translation: CSARDRVYEQYF.